One TCR beta chain is described in this entry. The antigen is unknown. The record originates from a study of cytomegalovirus exposure and HLA in healthy donors. Study overall: The same platform was used for the approximately 120 validation repertoires as for the roughly 660 first-cohort repertoires, as reported in a later analysis. Study observations and caveats: The study flagged around 160 TCR beta chains as cytomegalovirus-associated. Generally TCR sequences proved uncommon, though certain public TCRs appeared in numerous donors.

V lost 7 bases and J 7 bases, leaving 28 bases between the germline ends. Germline V gives CDR1 LNHDA, CDR2 SQIVND (reference sequence). CDR3 size: 17 residues. Repertoires were generated with immunoSEQ multiplex PCR, while TCRdb's copy carries only in-frame clones and drops some. The table lists about 140,000 clones, approximately 93% of them singletons. The donors formed part of the roughly 120-subject validation cohort, distinct from the roughly 660-subject first cohort. The V and J genes are TRBV19 and TRBJ1-2; D not certain. The sequence came from a man aged 18 to 30 in good health and CMV-seronegative. Sequencing was done on a sample of PBMCs. CDR3 loop: CASNFRDPNKSGIGYTF. CDR3 nucleotide sequence: TGTGCCAGTAATTTCCGGGATCCGAATAAGTCGGGGATTGGCTACACCTTC.